This TCR beta chain emerged from a study of shared clonotypes between healthy human individuals. Study findings and constraints: Clonotypes not shared had lower generation probabilities than those common to all four donors. Generally, naive subsets (rather than memory subsets) showed larger estimated richness. Among donors, sharing of clonotypes was expected to be affected by sequencing depth. Donor scarcity curtailed the genetic and exposure-history diversity represented herein.

This clone was seen just once. Its antigen is undetermined. The assay was immunoSEQ multiplex PCR, and TCRdb's table has in-frame clones only and misses some. The sample lists some 2.1 million clones, roughly 94% occurring once. The origin of this receptor is a man aged 18 to 29 in good health. Sample: naive CD4+ T cells sorted from blood. The subset was: CD45RA+ positively selected.

The CDR3 reads CASFPGVQTYNEQFF. DNA for the CDR3: TGCGCCAGTTTCCCCGGGGTACAAACCTACAATGAGCAGTTCTTC. This chain connects TRBV5-1 to TRBJ2-1; possible D gene TRBD2, 5 bases. V gave up 8 bases and J gave up 2 bases, with 17 bases separating them. This CDR3 is built from 15 residues. The V gene's germline CDR1 is SGHRS and CDR2 YFSETQ.